What follows are 20 T cell receptor beta chains derived from one specimen sequenced in a study of OX40 agonist ivuxolimab in advanced cancers. The assay was immunoSEQ multiplex PCR, and TCRdb's table has in-frame clones only and misses some. The sample gives 65,000 to 90,000 clones, about 80% of which show up once; less than 3.5% is in the top ten. The sequences come from CD4+ or CD8+ T cells sorted from blood, collected in a trial of the OX40 agonist ivuxolimab. The receptors were gathered from an adult with an advanced solid tumor such as melanoma, head and neck, liver or kidney cancer.

The J gene is TRBJ1-2, the V gene TRBV21-1; TRBD1, the table's D call, lacks a check against the DNA. TRBV21-1 is a documented pseudogene. The CDR3 covers 22 residues. The CDR3 DNA sequence: TGTGCCAGCAGCACCTACAGGGGGCGTTTGTTGTCCCCTCCCTATTCTGACTATGGCTACACCTTC. The encoded protein is CASSTYRGRLLSPPYSDYGYTF.

The chain links TRBV5-4 to TRBJ2-3; tentatively, D is TRBD2 (5 bases). V lost 0 bases, J lost 4 bases, and 6 bases lay in between. CDR3 length: 13 residues. The germline CDR1 and CDR2 sequences are SGHNT and YYREEE (reference sequence). This chain's CDR3 is CASSLAGADTQYF. CDR3 bases: TGTGCCAGCAGCTTGGCCGGGGCAGATACGCAGTATTTT.

The chain uses TRBV6-4 and TRBJ1-5, with unresolved D. Germline values: CDR1 MRHNA, CDR2 SNTAGT. The CDR3 covers 13 residues. V was trimmed by 5 bases and J by 5 bases, leaving 10 bases between them. CDR3: CASSPQGDQPQHF. The CDR3 coding sequence is TGTGCCAGCAGTCCTCAAGGCGATCAGCCCCAGCATTTT.

The chain joins TRBV7-2 to TRBJ1-4; D call uncertain. CDR3 length equals 14 residues. Trimming pared 7 bases from V and 7 bases from J, leaving 16 bases between. Germline assignment: CDR1 SGHTA and CDR2 FQGNSA. DNA for the CDR3: TGTGCCAGCACCCCCACGAGGGAGTTTGAAAAACTGTTTTTT. It is translated as CASTPTREFEKLFF. The full variable domain, completed using reference TRBV7-2 and TRBJ1-4, is GAGVSQSPSNKVTEKGKDVELRCDPISGHTALYWYRQSLGQGLEFLIYFQGNSAPDKSGLPSDRFSAERTGGSVSTLTIQRTQQEDSAVYLCASTPTREFEKLFFGSGTQLSVL.

This clone has a handful of counts. This sequence joins TRBV19 and TRBJ1-1; D may be TRBD1 (5 bases). The V end lost 9 bases, the J end lost 5 bases, and 25 bases lay between the germline ends. Germline-derived CDR1 and CDR2 are LNHDA and SQIVND (reference sequence). The length of the CDR3 is 16 residues. The CDR3 sequence is CASRGLNRAGRTEAFF. CDR3 coding DNA: TGTGCCAGCCGTGGCCTTAACCGGGCAGGGAGGACTGAAGCTTTCTTT.

The V call is TRBV7-3, the J call TRBJ1-1; D is perhaps TRBD1 (6 bases). V lost 5 bases to trimming and J lost 5 bases, with 12 bases between them. CDR3 size: 13 residues. The germline V gene has CDR1 SGHTA and CDR2 FQGTGA. The CDR3 DNA sequence: TGTGCCAGCAGCCCACAGGGCAGGACTGAAGCTTTCTTT. Translation gives CASSPQGRTEAFF.

This clone was counted a single time. This chain connects TRBV7-7 to TRBJ2-5, with 8 bases that match TRBD2. The CDR3 has 15 amino acids. Trimming removed 1 base from V and 5 bases from J; junction bases left unmatched: 6. Germline CDR1 and CDR2: SSHAT and FNYEAQ (reference sequence). CDR3 region: CASSLDASGWETQYF. The CDR3 nucleotides read TGTGCCAGCAGCTTAGATGCTAGCGGGTGGGAGACCCAGTACTTC.

The CDR3 region is CASSFRGSQEAFF. CDR3 DNA: TGTGCCAGCAGCTTCAGGGGGAGCCAGGAAGCTTTCTTT. The chain employs TRBV11-2 and TRBJ1-1; the match to TRBD1 covers 7 bases. Looked up from germline, CDR1 is SGHAT and CDR2 is FQNNGV. CDR3 size: 13 residues. The V gene end was trimmed by 3 bases and the J gene end by 8 bases; junction bases not matched to a gene: 6.

The chain links TRBV7-2 to TRBJ2-4; D not certain. CDR3 length: 15 residues. Germline assignment: CDR1 SGHTA and CDR2 FQGNSA. The V gene lost 5 bases and the J gene lost 4 bases, with 15 bases spanning the gap. The CDR3 loop reads CASSLDHVAKNIQYF. CDR3 coding DNA: TGTGCCAGCAGCCTCGACCACGTGGCGAAAAACATTCAGTACTTC. Drawing the rest from reference TRBV7-2 and TRBJ2-4, the complete variable domain is GAGVSQSPSNKVTEKGKDVELRCDPISGHTALYWYRQSLGQGLEFLIYFQGNSAPDKSGLPSDRFSAERTGGSVSTLTIQRTQQEDSAVYLCASSLDHVAKNIQYFGAGTRLSVL.

V gene TRBV2 combines with J gene TRBJ1-5, with 7 bases identical to TRBD1. In germline, CDR1 is SNHLY, CDR2 FYNNEI. Trimming took 5 bases from V and 4 from J; bases not matched to a gene: 8. The CDR3 is 15 residues long. CDR3 amino acids: CASSTRGQTNQPQHF. CDR3 coding DNA: TGTGCCAGCAGTACAAGGGGACAGACAAATCAGCCCCAGCATTTT.

The CDR3 region is CASRTFYEQYF. In DNA, the CDR3 is TGTGCCAGCAGGACATTCTACGAGCAGTACTTC. V usage is TRBV2 and J usage is TRBJ2-7; D is ambiguous. Per the germline V gene, CDR1 is SNHLY and CDR2 is FYNNEI. CDR3 length: 11 residues. V lost 6 bases and J 3 bases, leaving 6 bases between the germline ends.

J is TRBJ1-5 and V is TRBV19, with D perhaps matching TRBD1 (6 bases). V lost 10 bases to trimming and J lost 0 bases, with 13 bases between them. Germline V gives CDR1 LNHDA, CDR2 SQIVND (reference sequence). The length of the CDR3 is 14 residues. The CDR3 DNA is TGTGCCACCTCGACAGGAGATAGCAATCAGCCCCAGCATTTT. Its protein is CATSTGDSNQPQHF. The whole variable domain, remainder taken from reference TRBV19 and TRBJ1-5, is DGGITQSPKYLFRKEGQNVTLSCEQNLNHDAMYWYRQDPGQGLRLIYYSQIVNDFQKGDIAEGYSVSREKKESFPLTVTSAQKNPTAFYLCATSTGDSNQPQHFGDGTRLSIL.

V usage is TRBV19 and J usage is TRBJ2-5; D assignment may be TRBD1 or TRBD2 (5 bases each). V dropped 6 bases and J dropped 5 bases, with 13 bases sitting between them. This CDR3 spans 13 amino acids. CDR1 is LNHDA, CDR2 SQIVND, per germline (reference sequence). CDR3: CASRLPGTETQYF. Written as DNA, the CDR3 is TGTGCCAGTAGATTGCCAGGGACCGAGACCCAGTACTTC.

The chain carries TRBV19 and TRBJ2-2; the match to TRBD1 covers 8 bases. Losses at the gene ends were 9 bases for V and 1 base for J; bases not matched to a gene: 4. Germline CDR1 is LNHDA and CDR2 is SQIVND (reference sequence). CDR3 size: 14 residues. CDR3 bases: TGTGCCAGCCGACAGGGGTTGAACACCGGGGAGCTGTTTTTT. Its protein is CASRQGLNTGELFF.

This chain uses TRBV10-3 with TRBJ2-7, with a possible D match to TRBD2 (5 bases). Germline lookup yields CDR1 ENHRY and CDR2 SYGVKD. Trimming removed 6 bases at V and 2 bases at J, with 11 bases between. The CDR3 is 13 amino acids. CDR3 nucleotides: TGTGCCATCAGCCCCCGGGAAGCCTACGAGCAGTACTTC. This encodes CAISPREAYEQYF.

The CDR3 DNA sequence: TGTGCCAGCAGCCCCCCACAGGGGAGGGGCACTGAAGCTTTCTTT. It specifies CASSPPQGRGTEAFF. The gene calls are TRBV5-4 and TRBJ1-1, with 7 bases identical to TRBD1. V dropped 4 bases and J dropped 4; count of bases not matched to a gene: 10. This CDR3 region has 15 residues. The germline V gene encodes CDR1 SGHNT and CDR2 YYREEE (reference sequence).

This clone was seen only a few times. The rearrangement joins TRBV7-3 to TRBJ2-7, with D tentatively TRBD1 (6 bases). V lost 5 bases to trimming and J lost 11 bases, with 16 bases between them. This CDR3 spans 12 amino acids. CDR1 is SGHTA and CDR2 is FQGTGA in the germline V gene. The CDR3 loop reads CASSASGTLEYF. The CDR3 region has the DNA TGTGCCAGCAGCGCGTCCGGGACACTAGAGTACTTC. The full variable domain, rest sourced from reference TRBV7-3 and TRBJ2-7, is GAGVSQTPSNKVTEKGKYVELRCDPISGHTALYWYRQSLGQGPEFLIYFQGTGAADDSGLPNDRFFAVRPEGSVSTLKIQRTERGDSAVYLCASSASGTLEYFGPGTRLTVT.

This chain connects TRBV4-3 to TRBJ1-2, with a possible D match to TRBD1 (5 bases). The CDR3 spans 13 residues. Trimming stripped 4 bases from V and 2 bases from J, with 8 bases between. Looked up from germline, CDR1 is LGHNA and CDR2 is YSLEER. The CDR3 bases are TGCGCCAGCAGCCCGGCAGGGAACTATGGCTACACCTTC. Protein sequence: CASSPAGNYGYTF.

The genes are TRBV6-1 and TRBJ2-3; 7 nucleotides agree with TRBD2. V shed 1 base and J 1 base; nucleotides not matched to a gene: 5. Germline lookup yields CDR1 MNHNS and CDR2 SASEGT. CDR3 length: 16 amino acids. Here the CDR3 DNA reads TGTGCCAGCAGTGAAGTTGGGAGCGGGGGCACAGATACGCAGTATTTT. This sequence encodes CASSEVGSGGTDTQYF.

The chain uses TRBV11-2 and TRBJ1-2, with a possible D match to TRBD1 (5 bases). Looked up from germline, CDR1 is SGHAT and CDR2 is FQNNGV. Trimming took off 1 base at V and 5 bases at J, with 8 bases between the two ends. This CDR3 spans 13 amino acids. The CDR3 DNA reads TGTGCCAGCAGCTTAGGGGACGGTTATGGCTACACCTTC. Amino acids: CASSLGDGYGYTF.